These 23 T cell receptor beta chains originate from one sample sequenced in a study of T cell responses to AZD1222 COVID-19 vaccine. Here immunoSEQ multiplex PCR was the method, and the copy in TCRdb shows in-frame clones only, minus some. The table records roughly 150,000 clones, approximately 92% of them present only once. Source: peripheral blood, taken on day 0 of AZD1222 vaccination. The receptor set was obtained from an adult in good health.

The CDR3: CAIRMGQLNTEAFF. CDR3 bases: TGTGCCATCAGGATGGGACAGTTGAACACTGAAGCTTTCTTT. The chain couples TRBV10-3 to TRBJ1-1; TRBD1 matches 7 bases. Germline CDR1 and CDR2: ENHRY and SYGVKD. This CDR3 region has 14 residues. V lost 6 bases to trimming and J lost 0 bases; unmatched junction nucleotides: 4.

This chain links TRBV19 with TRBJ1-5, with TRBD1 identical over 9 bases. The ends lost 4 bases at V and 6 bases at J; junction bases unmatched: 10. CDR1 LNHDA and CDR2 SQIVND come from the germline V gene (reference sequence). The CDR3 runs to 16 residues. The CDR3 protein is CASSKWTGEEGQPQHF. The DNA for the CDR3 is TGTGCCAGTAGTAAATGGACAGGGGAGGAAGGTCAGCCCCAGCATTTT.

CDR3 in amino acids: CASSIGQTYEQYF. Here the CDR3 DNA reads TGCGCCAGCAGCATAGGACAGACCTACGAGCAGTACTTC. This chain links TRBV5-1 with TRBJ2-7, with D possibly being TRBD1 (6 bases). Germline-derived CDR1 and CDR2 are SGHRS and YFSETQ. The CDR3 runs to 13 residues. With 4 bases removed from V and 2 bases from J, the gap between germline ends came to 10 bases.

This sequence joins TRBV7-3 and TRBJ2-7; D might be TRBD1 (6 bases). CDR1 and CDR2 (germline): SGHTA, FQGTGA. This CDR3 has 13 amino acids. The germline V and J ends were trimmed by 4 bases and 10 bases, with 17 bases remaining between them. The CDR3 loop is CASSSPDRALQYF. The CDR3 region has the DNA TGTGCCAGCAGCTCTCCGGACAGAGCGTTACAGTACTTC.

The chain carries TRBV4-1 and TRBJ2-3; tentative D call: TRBD2 (7 bases). V was pared by 0 bases and J by 1 base, with 17 bases between. Germline CDR1 and CDR2: MGHRA and YSYEKL. The CDR3 covers 18 residues. The CDR3 coding sequence is TGCGCCAGCAGCCAAGAATGGCGGGGGCGAGTTGGCACAGATACGCAGTATTTT. It translates to CASSQEWRGRVGTDTQYF.

This clone has only one observation. The genes are TRBV9 and TRBJ1-3, with TRBD1 as a possible D gene (6 bases). The CDR3 covers 15 residues. The germline CDR1 and CDR2 sequences are SGDLS and YYNGEE. V gave up 4 bases and J gave up 0 bases, with 11 bases separating them. In nucleotides, the CDR3 is TGTGCCAGCAGCTCCGGACAGACCTCTGGAAACACCATATATTTT. It specifies CASSSGQTSGNTIYF. The full variable domain, in which reference TRBV9 and TRBJ1-3 provide the parts outside the CDR3, is DSGVTQTPKHLITATGQRVTLRCSPRSGDLSVYWYQQSLDQGLQFLIQYYNGEERAKGNILERFSAQQFPDLHSELNLSSLELGDSALYFCASSSGQTSGNTIYFGEGSWLTVV.

The rearrangement links TRBV18 to TRBJ1-2, with D possibly TRBD1 on 6 matching bases. V dropped 3 bases and J dropped 4 bases, with 21 bases sitting between them. CDR1 KGHSH and CDR2 LQKENI come from the germline V gene. The CDR3 spans 17 residues. CDR3 loop: CASSPTGGGGRVYGYTF. CDR3 in DNA: TGTGCCAGCTCACCCACCGGTGGCGGGGGGCGCGTCTATGGCTACACCTTC.

The chain employs TRBV10-3 and TRBJ1-1; 7 bases are a match to TRBD1. After removal of 6 bases from V and 1 base from J, the junction contained 5 bases not matched to a gene. The length of the CDR3 is 14 residues. Per the germline V gene, CDR1 is ENHRY and CDR2 is SYGVKD. The CDR3 reads CAISVGQRNTEAFF. CDR3 nucleotides: TGTGCCATCAGCGTGGGACAGCGGAACACTGAAGCTTTCTTT.

The chain has TRBV11-3 and TRBJ1-1; 9 bases match TRBD1. The germline V gene has CDR1 SGHNT and CDR2 YENEEA. The CDR3 runs 14 residues. V lost 5 bases to trimming and J lost 3 bases; unmatched junction nucleotides: 4. In nucleotides, the CDR3 is TGTGCCAGCAGCCCAGGGACAGGGTACACTGAAGCTTTCTTT. It is translated as CASSPGTGYTEAFF. Using reference TRBV11-3 and TRBJ1-1 for the parts outside the CDR3, the full variable domain is EAGVVQSPRYKIIEKKQPVAFWCNPISGHNTLYWYLQNLGQGPELLIRYENEEAVDDSQLPKDRFSAERLKGVDSTLKIQPAELGDSAVYLCASSPGTGYTEAFFGQGTRLTVV.

This sequence joins TRBV6-2 or TRBV6-3 and TRBJ1-2; D might be TRBD1 (5 bases). The CDR3 has 13 amino acids. CDR1 MNHEY and CDR2 SVGEGT come from the germline V gene. Trimming pared 5 bases from V and 3 bases from J, leaving 10 bases between. The CDR3 reads CASSDRDDYGYTF. As DNA, the CDR3 is TGTGCCAGCAGTGACCGGGACGACTATGGCTACACCTTC.

The J gene is TRBJ2-1, the V gene TRBV7-9; D is unresolved. CDR3 length equals 10 residues. Trimming pared 4 bases from V and 10 bases from J, leaving 5 bases between. Germline values: CDR1 SEHNR, CDR2 FQNEAQ (reference sequence). The CDR3 DNA reads TGTGCCAGCAGCTCTATGGAGCAGTTCTTC. It translates to CASSSMEQFF.

This chain connects TRBV5-6 to TRBJ2-3; D uncertain. Germline V CDR1 and CDR2: SGHDT, YYEEEE. Trimming took off 1 base at V and 0 bases at J, with 3 bases between the two ends. The CDR3 length is 13 residues. The CDR3 DNA follows: TGTGCCAGCAGCTTGAAGAGCACAGATACGCAGTATTTT. Its translation is CASSLKSTDTQYF.

The chain combines TRBV7-2 with TRBJ1-5; D not certain. V shed 5 bases and J shed 4 bases, with 9 bases lying between them. The CDR3 extends over 13 amino acids. Germline V gene lookup returns CDR1 SGHTA and CDR2 FQGNSA. CDR3 nucleotides: TGTGCCAGCAGCCCAGATAGGAATCAGCCCCAGCATTTT. Translation gives CASSPDRNQPQHF. Full variable domain (rest looked up from reference TRBV7-2 and TRBJ1-5): GAGVSQSPSNKVTEKGKDVELRCDPISGHTALYWYRQSLGQGLEFLIYFQGNSAPDKSGLPSDRFSAERTGGSVSTLTIQRTQQEDSAVYLCASSPDRNQPQHFGDGTRLSIL.

V usage is TRBV5-1 and J usage is TRBJ2-1; 7 bases are a match to TRBD2. The germline V gene has CDR1 SGHRS and CDR2 YFSETQ. J lost 9 bases, V lost 0 bases, and 12 bases had no gene match. This CDR3 comprises 16 residues. CDR3 residues: CASSLELAPRLGEQFF. In nucleotides, the CDR3 is TGCGCCAGCAGCTTGGAACTAGCGCCCCGCCTGGGTGAGCAGTTCTTC.

This clone was recorded only once. V and J are TRBV6-2 or TRBV6-3 and TRBJ2-6; tentatively, D is TRBD1 or TRBD2 (5 bases each). The V gene's germline CDR1 is MNHEY and CDR2 SVGEGT. V was trimmed by 2 bases and J by 0 bases, leaving 8 bases between them. CDR3 length: 16 residues. The CDR3 bases are TGTGCCAGCAGTTACGGGGGATACTCTGGGGCCAACGTCCTGACTTTC. Translating gives CASSYGGYSGANVLTF.

The V call is TRBV7-2, the J call TRBJ2-2, with D possibly TRBD2 on 6 matching bases. Trimming shortened V by 1 base and J by 2 bases, and 8 bases separated the two germline ends. Germline V gives CDR1 SGHTA, CDR2 FQGNSA. This CDR3 is built from 15 residues. The CDR3 DNA reads as TGTGCCAGCAGCTTAGATAGCGGCAACACCGGGGAGCTGTTTTTT. It encodes CASSLDSGNTGELFF.

The V gene is TRBV6-2 or TRBV6-3, the J gene TRBJ1-5; TRBD1 aligns across 10 bases. This CDR3 contains 15 residues. Per the germline V gene, CDR1 is MNHEY and CDR2 is SVGEGT. V lost 4 bases and J lost 6; bases outside the gene matches: 6. The CDR3 DNA reads as TGTGCCAGCAGTTCTGGGACAGGGGAGGGTCAGCCCCAGCATTTT. Protein sequence: CASSSGTGEGQPQHF.

This rearrangement joins TRBV5-1 to TRBJ1-2, with D possibly TRBD1 on 6 matching bases. CDR1 and CDR2 (germline): SGHRS, YFSETQ. The CDR3 runs to 16 residues. V lost 0 bases, J lost 4 bases, and 16 bases lay in between. The CDR3 bases are TGCGCCAGCAGCTTGGGACAGGCCGAAGGAGGCTATGGCTACACCTTC. Its protein product is CASSLGQAEGGYGYTF.

The chain links TRBV5-4 to TRBJ2-1, with TRBD2 matching 8 bases. The germline V gene has CDR1 SGHNT and CDR2 YYREEE (reference sequence). The CDR3 is 15 amino acids. The V and J ends lost 2 bases and 8 bases, in that order; junction bases with no gene match: 9. The CDR3 sequence is CASSLLFGGEDEQFF. CDR3 sequence (DNA): TGTGCCAGCAGCTTATTATTCGGGGGGGAGGATGAGCAGTTCTTC.

The chain combines TRBV15 with TRBJ2-2; D might be TRBD2 (5 bases). The CDR3 length is 15 residues. Trimming took off 2 bases at V and 4 bases at J, with 11 bases between the two ends. Per germline, CDR1 LNHNV and CDR2 YYDKDF (reference sequence). The CDR3 spells CATSRHRGGTGELFF. Written as DNA, the CDR3 is TGTGCCACCAGCAGACACAGAGGAGGCACCGGGGAGCTGTTTTTT.

The V gene is TRBV4-2, the J gene TRBJ2-1; D is unclear. Per germline, CDR1 LGHNA and CDR2 YNFKEQ. The CDR3 has 15 amino acids. V was cut by 5 bases and J by 7 bases, with 18 bases left in between. Written as DNA, the CDR3 is TGTGCCAGCAGCTACTCGGCCGGGTCCTCAAATGAGCAGTTCTTC. This sequence encodes CASSYSAGSSNEQFF.

The sample holds a few counts of this clone. The chain employs TRBV11-1 and TRBJ2-3; D is undetermined. Germline CDR1 and CDR2: SGHAT and FQDESV (reference sequence). This CDR3 has 14 residues. Trimming pared 2 bases from V and 2 bases from J, leaving 8 bases between. CDR3 DNA: TGTGCCAGCAGCTTAAGGGTAGCCACAGATACGCAGTATTTT. Protein product: CASSLRVATDTQYF.

V usage is TRBV28 and J usage is TRBJ1-6; 7 positions match TRBD1. CDR1 MDHEN and CDR2 SYDVKM come from the germline V gene. The CDR3 has 13 amino acids. The trim removed 8 bases at V and 5 bases at J, leaving 3 bases unmatched. CDR3 bases: TGTGCCAGCCGACAGGGAAATAATTCACCCCTCCACTTT. It yields the protein CASRQGNNSPLHF.